This T cell receptor (beta chain) was sequenced during a study of identical twins. Ten or more counts support this clonotype. Via MiXCR, TCRdb re-called the 5' RACE reads, giving one row per CDR3 protein. Of approximately 690,000 distinct CDR3 sequences in the sample, around 6% were seen once. Germline V CDR1 and CDR2: SQVTM, ANQGSEA. V lost 6 bases and J lost 6; bases outside the gene matches: 10. This CDR3 is 15 amino acids long. This chain links TRBV29-1 with TRBJ2-1; TRBD2 matches 11 bases. The sample taken for sequencing was naive T cells sorted from blood. This clonotype was obtained from a man in his late teens or twenties in good health. CDR3 loop: CSVPKTSGRGNEQFF. CDR3 DNA sequence: TGCAGCGTCCCCAAAACTAGCGGGAGAGGCAATGAGCAGTTCTTC.